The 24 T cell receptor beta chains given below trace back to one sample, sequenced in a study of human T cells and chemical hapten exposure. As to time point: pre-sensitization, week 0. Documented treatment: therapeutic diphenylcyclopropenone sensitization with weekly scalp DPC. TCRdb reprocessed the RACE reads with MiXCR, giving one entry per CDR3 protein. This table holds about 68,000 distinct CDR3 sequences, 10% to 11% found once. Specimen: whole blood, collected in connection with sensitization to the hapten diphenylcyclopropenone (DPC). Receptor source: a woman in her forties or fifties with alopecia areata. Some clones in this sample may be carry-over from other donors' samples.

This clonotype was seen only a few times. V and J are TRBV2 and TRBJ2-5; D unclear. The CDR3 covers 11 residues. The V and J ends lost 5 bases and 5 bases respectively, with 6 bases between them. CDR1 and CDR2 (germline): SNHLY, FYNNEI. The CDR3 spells CASSFSETQYF. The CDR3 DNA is TGTGCCAGCAGTTTCTCGGAGACCCAGTACTTC. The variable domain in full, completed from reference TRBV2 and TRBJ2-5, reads EPEVTQTPSHQVTQMGQEVILRCVPISNHLYFYWYRQILGQKVEFLVSFYNNEISEKSEIFDDQFSVERPDGSNFTLKIRSTKLEDSAMYFCASSFSETQYFGPGTRLLVL.

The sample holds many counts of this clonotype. CDR3 in DNA: TGTGCCAGTAGCACCGGGACAGGTTACGAGCAGTACTTC. It yields the protein CASSTGTGYEQYF. The chain links TRBV19 to TRBJ2-7, with 8 bases lining up with TRBD1. Per germline, CDR1 LNHDA and CDR2 SQIVND (reference sequence). The CDR3 length is 13 residues. Losses at the gene ends were 6 bases for V and 4 bases for J; bases not matched to a gene: 5.

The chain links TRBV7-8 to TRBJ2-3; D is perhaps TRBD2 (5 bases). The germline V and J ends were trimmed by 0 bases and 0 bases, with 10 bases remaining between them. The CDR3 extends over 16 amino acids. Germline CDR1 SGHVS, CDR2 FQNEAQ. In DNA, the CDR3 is TGTGCCAGCAGCTTAGCGCACGGGGAGAGCACAGATACGCAGTATTTT. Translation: CASSLAHGESTDTQYF.

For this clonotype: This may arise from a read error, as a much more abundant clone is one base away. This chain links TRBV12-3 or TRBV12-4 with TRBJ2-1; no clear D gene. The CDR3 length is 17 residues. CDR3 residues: CASSLAQASYSYNKQFF. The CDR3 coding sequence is TGTGCCAGCAGTTTAGCGCAGGCGTCCTACTCCTACAATAAGCAGTTCTTC.

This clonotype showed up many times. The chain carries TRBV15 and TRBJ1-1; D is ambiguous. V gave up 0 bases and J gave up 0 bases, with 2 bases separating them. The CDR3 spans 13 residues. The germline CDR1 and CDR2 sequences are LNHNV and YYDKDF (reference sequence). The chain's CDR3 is CATSRDMNTEAFF. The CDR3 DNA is TGTGCCACCAGCAGAGACATGAACACTGAAGCTTTCTTT.

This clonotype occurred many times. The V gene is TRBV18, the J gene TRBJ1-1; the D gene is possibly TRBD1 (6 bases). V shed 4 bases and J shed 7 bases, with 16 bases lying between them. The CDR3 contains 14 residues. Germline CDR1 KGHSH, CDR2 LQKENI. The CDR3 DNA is TGTGCCAGCTCACTAACGGGACACCAAATTGAAGCTTTCTTT. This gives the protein CASSLTGHQIEAFF. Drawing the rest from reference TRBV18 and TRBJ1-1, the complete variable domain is NAGVMQNPRHLVRRRGQEARLRCSPMKGHSHVYWYRQLPEEGLKFMVYLQKENIIDESGMPKERFSAEFPKEGPSILRIQQVVRGDSAAYFCASSLTGHQIEAFFGQGTRLTVV.

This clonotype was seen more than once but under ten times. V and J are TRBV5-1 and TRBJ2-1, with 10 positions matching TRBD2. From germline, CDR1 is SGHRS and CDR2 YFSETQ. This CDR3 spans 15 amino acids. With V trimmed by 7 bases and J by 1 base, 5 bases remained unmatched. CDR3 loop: CASGSGGASYNEQFF. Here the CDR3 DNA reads TGCGCCAGCGGCAGCGGGGGGGCGTCCTACAATGAGCAGTTCTTC.

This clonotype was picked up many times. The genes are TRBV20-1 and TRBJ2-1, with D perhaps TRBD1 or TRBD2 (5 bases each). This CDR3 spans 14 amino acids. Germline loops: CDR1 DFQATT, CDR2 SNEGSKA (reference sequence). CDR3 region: CSPLADTGPHEQFF. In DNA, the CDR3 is TGCAGCCCCTTGGCGGACACGGGACCCCATGAGCAGTTCTTC.

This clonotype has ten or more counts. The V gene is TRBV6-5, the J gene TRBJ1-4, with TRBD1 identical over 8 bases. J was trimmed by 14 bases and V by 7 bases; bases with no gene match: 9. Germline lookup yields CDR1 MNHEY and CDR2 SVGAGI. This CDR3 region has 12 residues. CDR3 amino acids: CASTDRVVSLFF. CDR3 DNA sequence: TGTGCCAGCACGGACAGGGTTGTGTCCCTGTTTTTT.

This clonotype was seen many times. In nucleotides, the CDR3 is TGTGCCAGCAGCGCGGGACTAGCGGGAGATGCAGATACGCAGTATTTT. Translating it yields CASSAGLAGDADTQYF. The chain carries TRBV2 and TRBJ2-3, with 14 bases lining up with TRBD2. The trim removed 6 bases at V and 4 bases at J, leaving 6 bases unmatched. CDR1 and CDR2 (germline): SNHLY, FYNNEI. The CDR3 is 16 amino acids.

The CDR3 loop is CASSLWNTGELFF. DNA of the CDR3: TGTGCCAGCAGCCTATGGAACACCGGGGAGCTGTTTTTT. The chain couples TRBV14 to TRBJ2-2; D remains unclear. The CDR3 totals 13 residues. Germline V gives CDR1 SGHDN, CDR2 FVKESK. Trimming removed 4 bases from V and 1 base from J, with 4 bases in between.

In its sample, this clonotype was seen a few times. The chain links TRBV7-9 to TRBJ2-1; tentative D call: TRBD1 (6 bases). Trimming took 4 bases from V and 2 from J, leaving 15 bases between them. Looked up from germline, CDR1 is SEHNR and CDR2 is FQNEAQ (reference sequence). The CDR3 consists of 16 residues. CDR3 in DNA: TGTGCCAGCAGCTCGGGACCTACAGGGCCCTACAATGAGCAGTTCTTC. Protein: CASSSGPTGPYNEQFF. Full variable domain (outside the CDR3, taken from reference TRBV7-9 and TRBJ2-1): DTGVSQNPRHKITKRGQNVTFRCDPISEHNRLYWYRQTLGQGPEFLTYFQNEAQLEKSRLLSDRFSAERPKGSFSTLEIQRTEQGDSAMYLCASSSGPTGPYNEQFFGPGTRLTVL.

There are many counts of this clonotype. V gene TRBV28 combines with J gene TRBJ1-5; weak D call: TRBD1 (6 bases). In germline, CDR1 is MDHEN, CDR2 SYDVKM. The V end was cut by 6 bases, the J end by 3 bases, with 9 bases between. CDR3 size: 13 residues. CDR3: CASSRQANQPQHF. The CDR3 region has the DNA TGTGCCAGCAGCCGACAGGCCAATCAGCCCCAGCATTTT.

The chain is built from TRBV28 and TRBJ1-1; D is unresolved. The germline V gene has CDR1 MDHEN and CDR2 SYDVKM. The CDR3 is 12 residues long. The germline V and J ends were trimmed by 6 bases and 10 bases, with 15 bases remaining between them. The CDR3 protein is CASRPGPAGAFF. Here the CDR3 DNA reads TGTGCCAGCAGGCCGGGTCCTGCGGGAGCTTTCTTT.

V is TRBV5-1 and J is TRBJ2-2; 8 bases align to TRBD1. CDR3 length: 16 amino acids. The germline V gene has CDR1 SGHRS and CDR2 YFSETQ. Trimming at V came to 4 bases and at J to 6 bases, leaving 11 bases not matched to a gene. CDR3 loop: CASSLEGQDIPGELFF. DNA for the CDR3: TGCGCCAGCAGCCTTGAGGGACAGGATATTCCCGGGGAGCTGTTTTTT. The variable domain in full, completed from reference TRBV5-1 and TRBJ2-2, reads KAGVTQTPRYLIKTRGQQVTLSCSPISGHRSVSWYQQTPGQGLQFLFEYFSETQRNKGNFPGRFSGRQFSNSRSEMNVSTLELGDSALYLCASSLEGQDIPGELFFGEGSRLTVL.

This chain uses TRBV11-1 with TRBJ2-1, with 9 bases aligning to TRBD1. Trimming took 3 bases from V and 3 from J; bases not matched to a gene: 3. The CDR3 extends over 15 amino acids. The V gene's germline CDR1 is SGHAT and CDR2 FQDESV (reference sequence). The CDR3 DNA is TGTGCCAGCAGCTTTACAGGGGGCCTCTACAATGAGCAGTTCTTC. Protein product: CASSFTGGLYNEQFF.

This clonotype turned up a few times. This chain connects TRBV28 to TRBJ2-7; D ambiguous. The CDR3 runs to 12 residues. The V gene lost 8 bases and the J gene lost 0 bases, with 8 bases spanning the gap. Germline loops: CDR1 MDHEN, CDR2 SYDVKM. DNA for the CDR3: TGTGCCAGCCGAAAGGGCTCCTACGAGCAGTACTTC. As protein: CASRKGSYEQYF.

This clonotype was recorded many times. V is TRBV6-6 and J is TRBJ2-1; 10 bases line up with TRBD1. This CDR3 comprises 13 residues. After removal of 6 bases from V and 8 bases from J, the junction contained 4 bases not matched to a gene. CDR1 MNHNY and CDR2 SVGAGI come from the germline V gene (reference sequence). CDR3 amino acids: CASSLTGGHEQFF. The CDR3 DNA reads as TGTGCCAGCAGCCTGACAGGGGGCCATGAGCAGTTCTTC.

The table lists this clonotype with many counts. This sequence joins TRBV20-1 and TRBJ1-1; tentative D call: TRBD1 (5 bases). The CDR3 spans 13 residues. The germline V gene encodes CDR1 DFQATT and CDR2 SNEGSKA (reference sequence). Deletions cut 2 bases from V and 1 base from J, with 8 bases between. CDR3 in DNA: TGCAGTGCTAGAAGGGACCGGAACACTGAAGCTTTCTTT. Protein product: CSARRDRNTEAFF.

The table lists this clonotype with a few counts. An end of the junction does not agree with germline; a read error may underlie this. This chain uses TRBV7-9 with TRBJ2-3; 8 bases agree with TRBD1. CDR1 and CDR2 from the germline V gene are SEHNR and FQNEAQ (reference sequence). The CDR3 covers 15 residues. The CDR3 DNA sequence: TGTGTCAGCAGCCATAGGACAGGGAGGACAGATACGCAGTATTTT. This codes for CVSSHRTGRTDTQYF.

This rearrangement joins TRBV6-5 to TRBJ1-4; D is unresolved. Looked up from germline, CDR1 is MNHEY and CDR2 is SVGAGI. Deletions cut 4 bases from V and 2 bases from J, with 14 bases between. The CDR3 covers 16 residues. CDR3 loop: CASSSHTDNTNEKLFF. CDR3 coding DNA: TGTGCCAGCAGTTCGCATACAGATAATACTAATGAAAAACTGTTTTTT.

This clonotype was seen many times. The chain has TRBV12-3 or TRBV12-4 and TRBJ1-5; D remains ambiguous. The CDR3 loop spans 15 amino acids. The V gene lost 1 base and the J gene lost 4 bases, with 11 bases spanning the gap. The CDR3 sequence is CASSLGGAGNQPQHF. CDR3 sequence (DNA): TGTGCCAGCAGTTTAGGTGGCGCGGGGAATCAGCCCCAGCATTTT.

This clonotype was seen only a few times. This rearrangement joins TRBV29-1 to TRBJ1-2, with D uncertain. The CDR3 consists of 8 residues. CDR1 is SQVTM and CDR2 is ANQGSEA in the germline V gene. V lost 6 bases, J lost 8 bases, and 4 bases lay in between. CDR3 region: CSVDGYTF. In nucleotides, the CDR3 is TGCAGCGTAGACGGCTACACCTTC.

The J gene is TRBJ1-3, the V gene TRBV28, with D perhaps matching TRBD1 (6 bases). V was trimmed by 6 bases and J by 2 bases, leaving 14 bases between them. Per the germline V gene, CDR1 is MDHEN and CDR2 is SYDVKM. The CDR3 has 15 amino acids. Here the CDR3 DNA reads TGTGCCAGCAGCCCTTGGGGGGCTACTGGAAACACCATATATTTT. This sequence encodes CASSPWGATGNTIYF.